A single sample gave rise to the 21 T cell receptor beta chains below, sequenced in a study of regulatory T cells in long-lasting Graves disease. As to time point: newly diagnosed GD, antithyroid drugs for less than 3 months. The TCR library was made from RNA extracted from PBMCs. For TCR beta, libraries came from iRepertoire HTBI primers and Arm-PCR of CDR3 regions. One entry per CDR3 protein results from TCRdb running MiXCR on the multiplex PCR reads. Seen here are 450,000 to 700,000 distinct CDR3 sequences, roughly 13% observed once, and the top ten hold 10%. These data were also reused for a study on T cells in Graves' hyperthyroidism and ophthalmopathy.

The specimen comprised peripheral blood mononuclear cells (PBMCs), sampled at new diagnosis, from a patient treated with antithyroid drugs. The receptors shown here come from a man aged 25 to 45 with Graves disease.

This clonotype appeared many times. The V and J genes are TRBV5-1 and TRBJ2-7; possibly TRBD1 for D (7 bases). The CDR3 has 14 residues. The V gene lost 6 bases and the J gene lost 3 bases, with 16 bases spanning the gap. Germline V CDR1 and CDR2: SGHRS, YFSETQ. The CDR3 sequence is CASNPGGPLYEQYF. The CDR3 region has the DNA TGCGCCAGCAACCCAGGGGGGCCTCTCTACGAGCAGTACTTC.

This clonotype was detected a few times. The V and J genes are TRBV18 and TRBJ1-2; maybe TRBD1 (5 bases). CDR1 and CDR2 from the germline V gene are KGHSH and LQKENI. The CDR3 has 14 residues. V lost 3 bases and J 4 bases, leaving 12 bases between the germline ends. In DNA form, the CDR3 reads TGTGCCAGCTCACCCCAGGGTGGCGGCTATGGCTACACCTTC. As protein: CASSPQGGGYGYTF.

The CDR3 loop is CASAILQGASGANVLTF. CDR3 bases: TGTGCCAGCGCAATATTACAGGGGGCGTCTGGGGCCAACGTCCTGACTTTC. The V call is TRBV27, the J call TRBJ2-6; 9 positions agree with TRBD1. Trimming removed 8 bases from V and 1 base from J; junction bases left unmatched: 9. CDR1 is MNHEY and CDR2 is SMNVEV in the germline V gene (reference sequence). There are 17 residues in the CDR3.

This clonotype was recorded many times. The chain uses TRBV5-1 and TRBJ2-7, with 7 bases lining up with TRBD1. J was trimmed by 5 bases and V by 5 bases; bases with no gene match: 13. CDR3 length: 15 residues. Germline CDR1 SGHRS, CDR2 YFSETQ. DNA of the CDR3: TGCGCCAGCAGGGGTGCAGGGGGTAATTTAGACGAGCAGTACTTC. This encodes CASRGAGGNLDEQYF.

The chain links TRBV19 to TRBJ2-3; no reliable D call. This CDR3 is 13 amino acids long. Germline-derived CDR1 and CDR2 are LNHDA and SQIVND (reference sequence). Trimming cost V 4 bases and J 2 bases, with 7 bases left between them. CDR3 loop: CASSRTNTDTQYF. Here the CDR3 DNA reads TGTGCCAGTAGTAGGACCAACACAGATACGCAGTATTTT.

The V gene is TRBV29-1, the J gene TRBJ2-7; D unclear. Per germline, CDR1 SQVTM and CDR2 ANQGSEA. V was clipped by 7 bases and J by 6 bases, with 16 bases between them. This CDR3 spans 12 amino acids. The chain's CDR3 is CSGTPRASEQYF. The CDR3 nucleotides read TGCAGCGGGACCCCGCGAGCCTCCGAGCAGTACTTC.

Remarks on this clonotype: A much bigger clone sits one base away, suggesting this may be a read error. CDR3 in amino acids: CASSFGPGGAEKLFF. In nucleotides, the CDR3 is TGTGCCAGCAGCTTTGGGCCTGGTGGTGCTGAAAAACTGTTTTTT. The chain employs TRBV7-2 and TRBJ1-4; unclear D gene. Germline CDR1 is SGHTA and CDR2 is FQGNSA. CDR3 length: 15 amino acids. The germline V and J ends were trimmed by 3 bases and 7 bases, with 15 bases remaining between them.

This clonotype was seen a few times. This chain links TRBV6-4 with TRBJ1-2; the match to TRBD1 covers 8 bases. V shed 2 bases and J 3 bases; nucleotides not matched to a gene: 8. Germline V gives CDR1 MRHNA, CDR2 SNTAGT. The CDR3 contains 16 residues. In nucleotides, the CDR3 is TGTGCCAGCAGTGACCTATGGGACAGGCCACACTATGGCTACACCTTC. Its protein product is CASSDLWDRPHYGYTF.

This clonotype was seen many times. This chain connects TRBV12-3 or TRBV12-4 to TRBJ1-2, with unresolved D. CDR3 size: 16 residues. Trimming shortened V by 3 bases and J by 4 bases, and 18 bases separated the two germline ends. In DNA, the CDR3 is TGTGCCAGCAGTTTCGCTCGCCGGGGTGAAGGCTATGGCTACACCTTC. Translation gives CASSFARRGEGYGYTF.

This clonotype was seen ten or more times. The gene calls are TRBV5-5 and TRBJ2-7; 7 bases are shared with TRBD2. The V and J ends lost 2 bases and 6 bases, in that order; junction bases with no gene match: 8. The germline V gene encodes CDR1 SGHKS and CDR2 YYEKEE (reference sequence). The CDR3 covers 14 residues. The CDR3 coding sequence is TGTGCCAGCAGCTTCGCTAGCGGAGAGGGCGAGCAGTACTTC. Translated: CASSFASGEGEQYF.

This chain joins TRBV29-1 and TRBJ1-1, with TRBD1 matching 8 bases. CDR1 and CDR2 (germline): SQVTM, ANQGSEA. The trim removed 5 bases at V and 4 bases at J, leaving 12 bases unmatched. This CDR3 has 15 amino acids. Here the CDR3 reads CSVTGQGSWSTEAFF. CDR3 bases: TGCAGCGTTACCGGACAGGGTAGTTGGAGCACTGAAGCTTTCTTT.

The chain is built from TRBV27 and TRBJ2-3; tentative D call: TRBD2 (5 bases). The germline V gene has CDR1 MNHEY and CDR2 SMNVEV (reference sequence). The CDR3 has 15 residues. Trimming pared 6 bases from V and 0 bases from J, leaving 13 bases between. CDR3 residues: CASSRGITSTDTQYF. CDR3 bases: TGTGCCAGCAGCCGGGGAATTACTAGCACAGATACGCAGTATTTT.

The gene calls are TRBV13 and TRBJ2-7; the D call may be TRBD1 or TRBD2 (5 bases each). From germline, CDR1 is PRHDT and CDR2 FYEKMQ (reference sequence). V lost 5 bases, J lost 0 bases, and 17 bases lay in between. This CDR3 spans 16 amino acids. CDR3 protein: CASSPEWGTSSYEQYF. CDR3 in DNA: TGTGCCAGCAGCCCCGAGTGGGGGACGAGCTCCTACGAGCAGTACTTC.

There are many counts of this clonotype. The chain couples TRBV6-1 to TRBJ1-1, with D unclear. Trimming took off 5 bases at V and 10 bases at J, with 17 bases between the two ends. CDR1 is MNHNS, CDR2 SASEGT, per germline. The CDR3 contains 13 residues. CDR3 loop: CASSTSLSMVAFF. In DNA form, the CDR3 reads TGTGCCAGCAGTACAAGTCTATCTATGGTAGCTTTCTTT.

The chain joins TRBV6-4 to TRBJ2-3; 10 bases are a match to TRBD2. Per germline, CDR1 MRHNA and CDR2 SNTAGT. V gave up 5 bases and J gave up 7 bases; unmatched junction bases: 6. This CDR3 is 14 amino acids long. The CDR3 nucleotides read TGTGCCAGCAGTATACTAGCGGGAACGTATACGCAGTATTTT. Its protein product is CASSILAGTYTQYF.

This chain links TRBV6-2 or TRBV6-3 with TRBJ2-3, with TRBD2 identical over 12 bases. From germline, CDR1 is MNHEY and CDR2 SVGEGT. The CDR3 has 16 amino acids. V was pared by 2 bases and J by 5 bases, with 5 bases of the junction left unmatched. CDR3 DNA: TGTGCCAGCAGTTACGAACTAGCGGGAGGCAGAGATACGCAGTATTTT. Its translation is CASSYELAGGRDTQYF.

The table lists this clonotype with many counts. V is TRBV2 and J is TRBJ2-4, with D hard to call. Germline-derived CDR1 and CDR2 are SNHLY and FYNNEI. Trimming cost V 6 bases and J 9 bases, with 12 bases left between them. This CDR3 has 12 residues. The CDR3 region has the DNA TGTGCCAGCAGCGAAACCCCGTTCATTCAGTACTTC. Its protein is CASSETPFIQYF. Full variable domain (rest looked up from reference TRBV2 and TRBJ2-4): EPEVTQTPSHQVTQMGQEVILRCVPISNHLYFYWYRQILGQKVEFLVSFYNNEISEKSEIFDDQFSVERPDGSNFTLKIRSTKLEDSAMYFCASSETPFIQYFGAGTRLSVL.

The chain combines TRBV20-1 with TRBJ2-3, with TRBD2 identical over 12 bases. CDR3 size: 16 residues. V trimming: 1 base; J trimming: 3 bases; junction bases outside the gene matches: 5. Germline V gives CDR1 DFQATT, CDR2 SNEGSKA (reference sequence). The CDR3 DNA reads TGCAGTGCTAGAGCGACTAGCGGGAGACATACAGATACGCAGTATTTT. Translating it yields CSARATSGRHTDTQYF.

For this clonotype: A much larger clone differs from this one at a single base, so this may be a read error. The chain links TRBV6-1 to TRBJ2-5; tentatively, D is TRBD1 (7 bases). The end of the DNA fits TRBJ2-1 better, so the J call may be wrong. The CDR3 is 16 residues long. Germline loops: CDR1 MNHNS, CDR2 SASEGT. The CDR3 here is CASSTGAQGGQETQFF. CDR3 bases: TGTGCCAGCAGCACCGGAGCGCAGGGGGGTCAAGAGACCCAGTTCTTC.

This clonotype was counted between two and nine times. The rearrangement links TRBV24-1 to TRBJ2-3, with D hard to call. The CDR3 has 13 amino acids. V lost 12 bases to trimming and J lost 0 bases, with 12 bases between them. In germline, CDR1 is KGHDR, CDR2 SFDVKD. The DNA for the CDR3 is TGTGCCGCCTGTCCGGAAAGCACAGATACGCAGTATTTT. This codes for CAACPESTDTQYF.

This clonotype showed up just a few times. DNA of the CDR3: TGTGCCAGCAGTGACAGACCGGAAAAACTGTTTTTT. Its translation is CASSDRPEKLFF. The chain links TRBV2 to TRBJ1-4; no reliable D call. V was cut by 3 bases and J by 8 bases, with 7 bases left in between. This CDR3 has 12 residues. Germline loops: CDR1 SNHLY, CDR2 FYNNEI.